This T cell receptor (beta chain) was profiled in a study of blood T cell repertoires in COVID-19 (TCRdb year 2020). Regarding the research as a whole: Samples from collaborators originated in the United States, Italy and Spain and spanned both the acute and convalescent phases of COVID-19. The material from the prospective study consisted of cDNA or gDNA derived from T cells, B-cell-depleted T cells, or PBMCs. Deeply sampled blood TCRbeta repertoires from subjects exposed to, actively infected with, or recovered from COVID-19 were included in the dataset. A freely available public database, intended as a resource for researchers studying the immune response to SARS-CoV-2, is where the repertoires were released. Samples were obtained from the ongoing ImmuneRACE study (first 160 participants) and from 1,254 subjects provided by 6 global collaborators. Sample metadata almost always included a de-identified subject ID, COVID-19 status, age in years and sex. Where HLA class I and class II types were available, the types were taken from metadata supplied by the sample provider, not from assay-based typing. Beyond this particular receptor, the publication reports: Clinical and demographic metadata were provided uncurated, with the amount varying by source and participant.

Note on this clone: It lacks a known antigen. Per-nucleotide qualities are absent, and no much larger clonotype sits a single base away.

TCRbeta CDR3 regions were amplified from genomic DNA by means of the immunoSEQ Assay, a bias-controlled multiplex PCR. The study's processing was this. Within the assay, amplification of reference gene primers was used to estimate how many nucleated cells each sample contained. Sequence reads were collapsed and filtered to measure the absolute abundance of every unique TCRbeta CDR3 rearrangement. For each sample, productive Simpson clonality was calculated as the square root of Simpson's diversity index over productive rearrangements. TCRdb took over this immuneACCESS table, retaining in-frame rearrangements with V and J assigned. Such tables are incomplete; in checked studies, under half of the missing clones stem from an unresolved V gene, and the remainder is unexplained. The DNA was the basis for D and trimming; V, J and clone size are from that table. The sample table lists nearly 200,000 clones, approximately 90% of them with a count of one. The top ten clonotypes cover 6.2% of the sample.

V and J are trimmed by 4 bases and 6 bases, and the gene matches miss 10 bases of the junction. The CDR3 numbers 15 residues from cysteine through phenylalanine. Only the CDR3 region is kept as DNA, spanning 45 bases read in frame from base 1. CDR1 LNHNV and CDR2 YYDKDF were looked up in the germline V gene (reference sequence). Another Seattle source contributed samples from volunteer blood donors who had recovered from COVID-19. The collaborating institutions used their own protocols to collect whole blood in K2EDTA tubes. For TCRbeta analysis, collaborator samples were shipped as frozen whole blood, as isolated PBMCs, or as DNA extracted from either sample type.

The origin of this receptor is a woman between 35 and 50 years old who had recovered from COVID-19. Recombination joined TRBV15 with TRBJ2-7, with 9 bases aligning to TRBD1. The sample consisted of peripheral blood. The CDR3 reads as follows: CATSINRDRVAEQYF. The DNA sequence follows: TGTGCCACCAGCATAAACCGGGACAGGGTCGCCGAGCAGTACTTC.